This T cell receptor (beta chain) was profiled in a study of blood T cell repertoires in COVID-19 (dated by TCRdb to about 2020). About the study as a whole: The collaborator samples originated in the United States, Italy and Spain and spanned the acute and convalescent phases of COVID-19. The material from the prospective study consisted of cDNA or gDNA derived from T cells, B-cell-depleted T cells, or PBMCs. Deeply sampled blood TCRbeta repertoires from subjects exposed to, actively infected with, or recovered from COVID-19 were included in the dataset. The repertoires were released in a freely available public database intended as a resource for research on the immune response to SARS-CoV-2. Samples were obtained from the ongoing ImmuneRACE study (first 160 participants) and from 1,254 subjects provided by 6 global collaborators. Sample metadata almost always included a de-identified subject ID, COVID-19 status, age in years and sex. HLA class I and class II types, where available, came from metadata supplied by the sample provider rather than from assay-based typing.

The immunoSEQ Assay, a bias-controlled multiplex PCR, was used to amplify TCRbeta CDR3 regions from genomic DNA. The published analysis was carried out like this. The number of nucleated cells in each sample was estimated from the amplification of reference gene primers within the assay. Sequence reads were collapsed and filtered to measure the absolute abundance of every unique TCRbeta CDR3 rearrangement. For each sample, productive Simpson clonality was calculated by taking the square root of Simpson's diversity index across productive rearrangements. TCRdb mirrors the immuneACCESS table, restricted to in-frame sequences. Some clones are absent from its copies; in checked studies, under half trace to an unresolved V gene, and the reason for the others is unknown. D and trimming were read from the DNA, whereas the V and J calls and clone size are those reported in that table. The sample table contains about 110,000 clones; only one count was recorded for just over 70% of them. Together, the top ten hold 1.5% to 2% of the sample.

Each collaborating institution followed its own protocols to collect whole blood in K2EDTA tubes. For TCRbeta analysis, collaborators shipped samples as frozen whole blood, isolated PBMCs, or DNA extracted from either of those sample types. The trim is 9 bases for V and 2 bases for J, with a gap of 13 bases between the germline ends. The CDR3 has 13 amino acids, counting the end cysteine and phenylalanine. Here the CDR3 DNA is all that survives: 39 bases in frame from base 1. The germline V gene (reference sequence) yields LNHDA for CDR1 and SQIVND for CDR2. Summary of the overall study and its limitations: The amount of clinical and demographic metadata varied by source and participant and was provided uncurated.

As for this clone: Its antigen is currently not known. No base qualities exist here, and no much larger clone lies one base off it.

This chain is built from TRBV19 and TRBJ1-1, with the D gene not clear enough to name. The sample taken for sequencing was peripheral blood. The receptor was isolated from a woman aged 40 to 50 with acute or convalescent COVID-19. The nucleotide sequence is TGTGCCAGCGTCGGGGTTAGCAACACTGAAGCTTTCTTT. Its translation reads: CASVGVSNTEAFF.